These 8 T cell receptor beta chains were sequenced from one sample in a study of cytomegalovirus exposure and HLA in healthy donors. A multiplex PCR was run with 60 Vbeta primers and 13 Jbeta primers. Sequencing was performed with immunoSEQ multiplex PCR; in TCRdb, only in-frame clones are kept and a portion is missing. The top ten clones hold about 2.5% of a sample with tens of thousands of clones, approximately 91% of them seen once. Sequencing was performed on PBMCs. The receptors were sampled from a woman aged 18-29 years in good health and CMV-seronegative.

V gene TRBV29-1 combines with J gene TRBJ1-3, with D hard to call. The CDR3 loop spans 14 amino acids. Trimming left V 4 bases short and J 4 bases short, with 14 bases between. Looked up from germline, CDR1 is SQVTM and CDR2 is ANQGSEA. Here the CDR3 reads CSVGHGDLGNTIYF. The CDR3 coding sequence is TGCAGCGTTGGGCACGGAGACCTGGGAAACACCATATATTTT. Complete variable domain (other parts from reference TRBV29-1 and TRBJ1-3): SAVISQKPSRDICQRGTSLTIQCQVDSQVTMMFWYRQQPGQSLTLIATANQGSEATYESGFVIDKFPISRPNLTFSTLTVSNMSPEDSSIYLCSVGHGDLGNTIYFGEGSWLTVV.

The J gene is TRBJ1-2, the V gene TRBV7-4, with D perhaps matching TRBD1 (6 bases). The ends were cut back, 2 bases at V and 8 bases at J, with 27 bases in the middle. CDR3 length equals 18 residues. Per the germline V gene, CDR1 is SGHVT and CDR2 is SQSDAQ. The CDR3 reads CASSLKGHSLTPPAGYTF. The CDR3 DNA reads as TGTGCCAGCAGCTTAAAGGGACACTCCCTAACACCTCCGGCGGGCTACACCTTC.

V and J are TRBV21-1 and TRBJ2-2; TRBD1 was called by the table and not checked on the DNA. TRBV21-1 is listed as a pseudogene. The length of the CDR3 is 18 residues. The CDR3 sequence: CASSHRGQGQESTGELFF. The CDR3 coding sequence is TGTGCCAGCAGCCACAGGGGACAGGGGCAAGAGAGCACCGGGGAGCTGTTTTTT.

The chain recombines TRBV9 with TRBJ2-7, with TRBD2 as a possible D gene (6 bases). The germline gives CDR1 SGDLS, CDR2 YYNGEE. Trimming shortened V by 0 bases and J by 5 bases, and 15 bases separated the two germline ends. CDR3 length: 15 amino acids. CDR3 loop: CASSVGRAGLHEQYF. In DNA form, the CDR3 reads TGTGCCAGCAGCGTAGGGAGGGCCGGTTTGCACGAGCAGTACTTC. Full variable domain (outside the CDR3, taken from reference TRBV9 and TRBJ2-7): DSGVTQTPKHLITATGQRVTLRCSPRSGDLSVYWYQQSLDQGLQFLIQYYNGEERAKGNILERFSAQQFPDLHSELNLSSLELGDSALYFCASSVGRAGLHEQYFGPGTRLTVT.

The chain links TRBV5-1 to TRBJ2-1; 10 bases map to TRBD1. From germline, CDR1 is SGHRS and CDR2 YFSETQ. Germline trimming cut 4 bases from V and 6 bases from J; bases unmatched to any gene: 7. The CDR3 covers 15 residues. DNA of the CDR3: TGCGCCAGCAGCGTGGGACAGGGGTTTTTCAATGAGCAGTTCTTC. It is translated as CASSVGQGFFNEQFF. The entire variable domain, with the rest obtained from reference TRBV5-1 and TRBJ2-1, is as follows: KAGVTQTPRYLIKTRGQQVTLSCSPISGHRSVSWYQQTPGQGLQFLFEYFSETQRNKGNFPGRFSGRQFSNSRSEMNVSTLELGDSALYLCASSVGQGFFNEQFFGPGTRLTVL.

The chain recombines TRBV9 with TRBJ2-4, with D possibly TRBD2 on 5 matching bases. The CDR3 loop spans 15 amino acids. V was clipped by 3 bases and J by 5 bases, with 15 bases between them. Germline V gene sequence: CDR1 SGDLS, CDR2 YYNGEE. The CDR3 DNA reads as TGTGCCAGCAGCGGCTCCGAGGGCTTACAAAACATTCAGTACTTC. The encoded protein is CASSGSEGLQNIQYF.

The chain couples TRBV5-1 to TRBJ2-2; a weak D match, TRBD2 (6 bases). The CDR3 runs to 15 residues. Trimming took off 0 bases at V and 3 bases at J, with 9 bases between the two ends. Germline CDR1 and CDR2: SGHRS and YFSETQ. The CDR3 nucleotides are TGCGCCAGCAGCTTGGCCAGCGGGTACACCGGGGAGCTGTTTTTT. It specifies CASSLASGYTGELFF.

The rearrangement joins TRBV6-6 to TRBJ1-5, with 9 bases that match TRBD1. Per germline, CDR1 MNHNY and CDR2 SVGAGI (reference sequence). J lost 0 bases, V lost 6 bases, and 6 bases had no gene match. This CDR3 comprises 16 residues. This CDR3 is CASSRGTGNSNQPQHF. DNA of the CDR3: TGTGCCAGCAGCCGGGGGACAGGGAATAGCAATCAGCCCCAGCATTTT.